These 15 T cell receptor beta chains were sequenced from one sample in a study of blood T cell repertoires in COVID-19. Measured with immunoSEQ multiplex PCR; TCRdb has only the in-frame clones, and not every one. The sample lists approximately 330,000 clones; approximately 88% were seen once. The sequenced sample consisted of peripheral blood. All receptors derive from a man younger than 40 with COVID-19, enrolled during active disease.

The chain recombines TRBV4-2 with TRBJ2-7; TRBD1 matches 8 bases. Germline values: CDR1 LGHNA, CDR2 YNFKEQ. With V trimmed by 0 bases and J by 2 bases, 9 bases remained unmatched. The length of the CDR3 is 17 residues. The CDR3 bases are TGTGCCAGCAGCCAAGACGGTGGTGGACAGGGAGCCTACGAGCAGTACTTC. Translated, it gives CASSQDGGGQGAYEQYF.

In its sample, this clone was seen a few times. The chain employs TRBV6-5 and TRBJ2-7; 10 bases line up with TRBD1. Looked up from germline, CDR1 is MNHEY and CDR2 is SVGAGI. V gave up 6 bases and J gave up 3 bases; unmatched junction bases: 8. CDR3 size: 15 residues. The CDR3 loop is CASRERTGGIYEQYF. The CDR3 DNA is TGTGCCAGCAGAGAGAGGACAGGGGGGATCTACGAGCAGTACTTC.

A few counts support this clone. The V gene is TRBV4-1, the J gene TRBJ1-2; D is uncertain. This CDR3 comprises 15 residues. V was shortened by 1 base and J by 4 bases, with 13 bases between the two germline ends. Germline V lookup: CDR1 MGHRA, CDR2 YSYEKL. The CDR3 sequence: CASSQGFGGTYGYTF. The CDR3 nucleotides read TGCGCCAGCAGCCAAGGATTCGGAGGCACCTATGGCTACACCTTC.

This sequence joins TRBV5-4 and TRBJ1-5, with D perhaps TRBD1 (6 bases). Germline CDR1 reads SGHNT; CDR2 reads YYREEE (reference sequence). V was shortened by 0 bases and J by 3 bases, with 10 bases between the two germline ends. CDR3 length equals 15 residues. The chain's CDR3 is CASSLGGQFNQPQHF. The CDR3 DNA reads as TGTGCCAGCAGCTTGGGTGGACAGTTCAATCAGCCCCAGCATTTT.

This clone appeared a single time. The same CDR3 is also encoded by other DNA sequences in this sample. The chain uses TRBV7-2 and TRBJ2-3; 7 bases fit TRBD2. The V gene's germline CDR1 is SGHTA and CDR2 FQGNSA. CDR3 length: 16 amino acids. The junction had 4 bases not matched to a gene; V was cut back by 1 base and J by 0 bases. CDR3 DNA sequence: TGTGCCAGCAGCTTAGGATGGGGGGGGAGCACAGATACGCAGTATTTT. Its protein is CASSLGWGGSTDTQYF.

The chain joins TRBV6-5 to TRBJ1-1; D unclear. Germline assignment: CDR1 MNHEY and CDR2 SVGAGI. Trimming stripped 0 bases from V and 1 base from J, with 9 bases between. This CDR3 spans 15 amino acids. The CDR3 region has the DNA TGTGCCAGCAGTTACTCCGCCGGGTGGAACACTGAAGCTTTCTTT. It codes for CASSYSAGWNTEAFF.

The chain carries TRBV6-6 and TRBJ2-5; 11 nucleotides line up with TRBD1. The germline gives CDR1 MNHNY, CDR2 SVGAGI (reference sequence). V lost 6 bases, J lost 1 base, and 7 bases stayed unmatched. CDR3 length: 16 amino acids. The CDR3 here is CASSKRGTGGQETQYF. CDR3 nucleotides: TGTGCCAGCAGCAAACGGGGGACAGGGGGCCAAGAGACCCAGTACTTC.

This clone was detected only a few times. V usage is TRBV19 and J usage is TRBJ2-7; 11 positions match TRBD1. CDR1 LNHDA and CDR2 SQIVND come from the germline V gene (reference sequence). There are 15 residues in the CDR3. Losses at the gene ends were 6 bases for V and 6 bases for J; bases not matched to a gene: 10. CDR3 DNA sequence: TGTGCCAGTAGCCCCCAGCCGGGGACAGGGGGCGAGCAGTACTTC. Translation: CASSPQPGTGGEQYF.

This chain joins TRBV4-2 and TRBJ1-2, with a possible D match to TRBD1 (5 bases). Germline loops: CDR1 LGHNA, CDR2 YNFKEQ. The CDR3 is made up of 14 amino acids. V was cut by 1 base and J by 5 bases, with 11 bases left in between. CDR3 protein: CASSQASGGYGYTF. The CDR3 DNA sequence: TGTGCCAGCAGCCAAGCCAGCGGGGGTTATGGCTACACCTTC.

The chain employs TRBV16 and TRBJ1-1, with D perhaps matching TRBD1 (5 bases). The CDR3 covers 12 residues. Germline values: CDR1 KGHSY, CDR2 FQNENV. Between the trimmed V and J ends, which lost 4 bases and 5 bases, there was a span of 8 bases. CDR3 bases: TGTGCCAGCAGCCCCGGGGGGACTGAAGCTTTCTTT. As protein: CASSPGGTEAFF.

V is TRBV10-3 and J is TRBJ2-2, with TRBD1 matching over 9 bases. V was pared by 2 bases and J by 6 bases, with 7 bases of the junction left unmatched. Germline V gene data show CDR1 as ENHRY and CDR2 as SYGVKD. This CDR3 is 16 amino acids long. CDR3 region: CAISEAGQGWAGELFF. The CDR3, as DNA: TGTGCCATCAGTGAGGCGGGACAGGGATGGGCCGGGGAGCTGTTTTTT.

The chain combines TRBV7-9 with TRBJ2-1, with D possibly matching TRBD2 (5 bases). The CDR3 consists of 18 residues. The V and J ends lost 5 bases and 0 bases respectively, with 20 bases between them. CDR1 and CDR2 (germline): SEHNR, FQNEAQ (reference sequence). CDR3 in amino acids: CASSPPVEAGVSYNEQFF. The CDR3 DNA sequence: TGTGCCAGCAGCCCCCCCGTGGAGGCCGGCGTCTCCTACAATGAGCAGTTCTTC.

The V gene is TRBV18, the J gene TRBJ2-7, with unresolved D. The CDR3 sequence is 12 residues long. Per germline, CDR1 KGHSH and CDR2 LQKENI. Between the trimmed V and J ends, which lost 3 bases and 4 bases, there was a span of 7 bases. The CDR3 loop is CASSPSQYEQYF. The CDR3 DNA is TGTGCCAGCTCACCGTCACAGTACGAGCAGTACTTC.

This sequence joins TRBV19 and TRBJ1-6; 7 bases align to TRBD1. The CDR3 spans 17 residues. With 8 bases clipped from V and 10 bases from J, the junction kept 20 bases outside the gene matches. Germline V gene lookup returns CDR1 LNHDA and CDR2 SQIVND (reference sequence). CDR3 residues: CASGANPGTDSASPLHF. The CDR3 nucleotides are TGTGCCAGTGGGGCTAATCCCGGGACAGACTCGGCATCACCCCTCCACTTT. Combining the CDR3 with reference TRBV19 and TRBJ1-6 gives the whole variable domain DGGITQSPKYLFRKEGQNVTLSCEQNLNHDAMYWYRQDPGQGLRLIYYSQIVNDFQKGDIAEGYSVSREKKESFPLTVTSAQKNPTAFYLCASGANPGTDSASPLHFGNGTRLTVT.

This clone was seen only once. This chain joins TRBV15 and TRBJ1-5, with a possible D match to TRBD1 (6 bases). CDR3 length: 16 amino acids. Germline lookup yields CDR1 LNHNV and CDR2 YYDKDF (reference sequence). V lost 0 bases, J lost 6 bases, and 15 bases lay in between. The DNA for the CDR3 is TGTGCCACCAGCAGAGATAGGGGGACGATCGGTCAGCCCCAGCATTTT. Its translation is CATSRDRGTIGQPQHF.